These T cell receptor beta chains were read from a single sample in a study of blood T cell repertoires in COVID-19. Clones were read by immunoSEQ multiplex PCR, and TCRdb kept only the in-frame ones, dropping some. The repertoire holds some 190,000 clones, with about 88% as singletons. The specimen was PBMCs or T cells enriched from blood (not recorded which). All receptors come from a woman between 40 and 55 years old in a cohort exposed to, infected with or recovered from COVID-19 (not recorded which). CDR3s include the opening cysteine and the closing phenylalanine or tryptophan. D genes are given only for firm matches. For some rows the clone size is stated as once, few or many, or as a class when expanded; others skip it.

TRBV7-9	.	TRBJ2-1	TRBD2	TGTGCCAGCAGCTGGACTAGCGGCAATAATGAGCAGTTCTTC	CASSWTSGNNEQFF
TRBV7-2	.	TRBJ1-5	.	TGTGCCAGCAGCTTAGCGAGCAGGGGAGGCAATCAGCCCCAGCATTTT	CASSLASRGGNQPQHF
TRBV10-2	.	TRBJ2-2	.	TGCGCCAGCAGTGAGTCGAGGGTCGTGGGGAACACCGGGGAGCTGTTTTTT	CASSESRVVGNTGELFF
TRBV29-1	.	TRBJ1-4	.	TGCAGCGTGGCGGGAGGGTCCCTAGGTAGTGAAAAACTGTTTTTT	CSVAGGSLGSEKLFF
TRBV6-5	.	TRBJ1-2	TRBD1	TGTGCCAGCAGTTACTCGAGGCGGACAGGGGACTATGGCTACACCTTC	CASSYSRRTGDYGYTF
TRBV7-9	.	TRBJ2-4	TRBD2	TGTGCCAGCAGCCCATGGGGGGGGGAAAACATTCAGTACTTC	CASSPWGGENIQYF
TRBV4-1	.	TRBJ1-5	TRBD1	TGCGCCAGCAGCCAAGTGGGACAGGGAATTCAGCCCCAGCATTTT	CASSQVGQGIQPQHF
TRBV4-2	.	TRBJ1-1	TRBD1	TGTGCCAGCAGCCAAAGGACAGGGGAAATGAACACTGAAGCTTTCTTT	CASSQRTGEMNTEAFF
TRBV19	.	TRBJ1-5	.	TGTGCCAGTAGTATTGCACAGGGAGGGAGGCATCAGCCCCAGCATTTT	CASSIAQGGRHQPQHF
TRBV10-2	.	TRBJ2-7	TRBD2	TGCGCCAGCAGTGGACTAGCGGGAAGCAGCGAGCAGTACTTC	CASSGLAGSSEQYF
TRBV2	.	TRBJ1-1	.	TGTGCCAGCAGCTCCAACCGGGATGCTGAAGCTTTCTTT	CASSSNRDAEAFF
TRBV5-1	.	TRBJ2-5	TRBD2	TGCGCCAGCAGCTCCTTTACTAGCGGGGGGGTGCCAGGGACCCAGTACTTC	CASSSFTSGGVPGTQYF
TRBV28	.	TRBJ1-4	TRBD1	TGTGCCAGCAGTTTATGGGGACAGGGGCGAGGAACTAATGAAAAACTGTTTTTT	CASSLWGQGRGTNEKLFF
TRBV7-8	.	TRBJ1-1	.	TGTGCCAGCAGCTTAGCTGGGGGAGGGGGCACTGAAGCTTTCTTT	CASSLAGGGGTEAFF
TRBV19	.	TRBJ1-1	.	TGTGCCAGTCGGCCGGGTTTGAACACTGAAGCTTTCTTT	CASRPGLNTEAFF
TRBV27	few	TRBJ2-1	TRBD2	TGTGCCAGCAGTTTATCACCGGGACTAGCGGACAATGAGCAGTTCTTC	CASSLSPGLADNEQFF
TRBV4-2	.	TRBJ2-7	TRBD1	TGTGCCAGCAGCCACCTAGGACAGGGGGCGAACTACGAGCAGTACTTC	CASSHLGQGANYEQYF
TRBV7-8	.	TRBJ2-2	TRBD1	TGTGCCAGCAGCAGGACAGGGGGCGCGAACACCGGGGAGCTGTTTTTT	CASSRTGGANTGELFF
TRBV2	once	TRBJ1-1	TRBD1	TGTGCCAGCAGACCCGACAGGGAGGTTGGTGAAGCTTTCTTT	CASRPDREVGEAFF
TRBV27	.	TRBJ2-7	.	TGTGCCAGCAGTTTAGACGGGACTTACTACGAGCAGTACTTC	CASSLDGTYYEQYF
TRBV11-2	.	TRBJ1-2	TRBD1	TGTGCCAGCAGCGGGCGGACAGGCTATGGCTACACCTTC	CASSGRTGYGYTF
TRBV7-6	.	TRBJ1-3	TRBD1	TGTGCCAGCAGCTCACAGGGGGCGCTTGGAAACACCATATATTTT	CASSSQGALGNTIYF
TRBV15	.	TRBJ1-2	TRBD1	TGTGCCACCAGCACACCGGGACAGGGCGGTATGGGCTACACCTTC	CATSTPGQGGMGYTF
TRBV2	.	TRBJ1-3	TRBD1	TGTGCCAGCAGTCTTACAGAGGGGGCGGCTGGAAACACCATATATTTT	CASSLTEGAAGNTIYF
TRBV27	.	TRBJ1-5	TRBD1	TGTGCCAGCAGTCCCCTCCCAGGGGGCCATCAGCCCCAGCATTTT	CASSPLPGGHQPQHF
TRBV28	.	TRBJ2-1	TRBD1	TGTGCCAGCAGGGAACAGGGGGCCTCCTACAATGAGCAGTTCTTC	CASREQGASYNEQFF
TRBV11-2	.	TRBJ2-1	.	TGTGCCAGCAGCCTTGAGGCAGTGCAGTTCTTC	CASSLEAVQFF
TRBV7-9	.	TRBJ1-2	TRBD1	TGTGCCAGCAGCTTAGCTCCGGGACAGGGGTGGTATGGCTACACCTTC	CASSLAPGQGWYGYTF
TRBV4-1	.	TRBJ1-1	.	TGCGCCAGCAGCCAAGATCCGGCCCGGGAGGGCACTGAAGCTTTCTTT	CASSQDPAREGTEAFF
TRBV29-1	.	TRBJ2-3	.	TGCAGCGTTGCCAAACGTCAGGGGTTTGGGGCAGATACGCAGTATTTT	CSVAKRQGFGADTQYF
TRBV4-1	.	TRBJ1-2	.	TGCGCCAGCAGCCAAGACATGGGGGGGAGGGGCTACACCTTC	CASSQDMGGRGYTF
TRBV7-8	.	TRBJ2-2	.	TGTGCCAGCAGCTTTATTCCTGGGGAGGTCGGGGAGCTGTTTTTT	CASSFIPGEVGELFF
TRBV5-1	.	TRBJ1-6	TRBD1	TGCGCCAGCAGGGAACAGGGGAATAATTCACCCCTCCACTTT	CASREQGNNSPLHF